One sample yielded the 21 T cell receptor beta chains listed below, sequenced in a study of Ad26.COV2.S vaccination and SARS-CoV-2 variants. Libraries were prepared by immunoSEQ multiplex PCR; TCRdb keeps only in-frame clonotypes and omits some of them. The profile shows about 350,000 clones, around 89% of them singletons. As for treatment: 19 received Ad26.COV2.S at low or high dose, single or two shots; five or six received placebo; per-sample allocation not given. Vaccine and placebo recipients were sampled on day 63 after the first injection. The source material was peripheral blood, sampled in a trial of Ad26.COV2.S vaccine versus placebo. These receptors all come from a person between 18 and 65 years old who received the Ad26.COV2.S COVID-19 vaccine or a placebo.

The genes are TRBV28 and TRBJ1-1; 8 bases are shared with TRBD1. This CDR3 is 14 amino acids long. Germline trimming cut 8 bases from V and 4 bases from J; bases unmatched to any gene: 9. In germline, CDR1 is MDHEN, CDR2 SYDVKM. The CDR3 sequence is CASRSGGAGTEAFF. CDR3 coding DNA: TGTGCCAGCCGCTCAGGGGGCGCGGGCACTGAAGCTTTCTTT.

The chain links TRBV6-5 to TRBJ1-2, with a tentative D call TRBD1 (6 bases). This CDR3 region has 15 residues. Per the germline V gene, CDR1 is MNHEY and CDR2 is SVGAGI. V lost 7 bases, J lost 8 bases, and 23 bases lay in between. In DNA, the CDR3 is TGTGCCAGCATCCCTACCTGGGGGGGCGCAGACGGCTACACCTTC. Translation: CASIPTWGGADGYTF.

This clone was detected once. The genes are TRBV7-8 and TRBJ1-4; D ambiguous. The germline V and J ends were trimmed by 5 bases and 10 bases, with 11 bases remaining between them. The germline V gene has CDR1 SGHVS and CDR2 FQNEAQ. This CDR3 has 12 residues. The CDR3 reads CASSAEYGKLFF. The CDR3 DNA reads TGTGCCAGCAGCGCCGAGTACGGAAAACTGTTTTTT.

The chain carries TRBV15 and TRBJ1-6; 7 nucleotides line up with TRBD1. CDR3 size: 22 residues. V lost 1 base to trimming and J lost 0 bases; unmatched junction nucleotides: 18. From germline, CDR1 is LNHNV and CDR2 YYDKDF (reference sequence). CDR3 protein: CATSRVGATGASTSSYNSPLHF. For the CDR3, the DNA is TGTGCCACCAGCAGAGTGGGAGCAACAGGGGCGTCAACGAGCTCCTATAATTCACCCCTCCACTTT.

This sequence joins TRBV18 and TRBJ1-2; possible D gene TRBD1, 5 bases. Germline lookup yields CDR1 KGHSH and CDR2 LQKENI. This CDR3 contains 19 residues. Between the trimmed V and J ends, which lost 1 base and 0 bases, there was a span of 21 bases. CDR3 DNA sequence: TGTGCCAGCTCACCACGGAACGGCCAGGGATCGAGGACTAACTATGGCTACACCTTC. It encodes CASSPRNGQGSRTNYGYTF.

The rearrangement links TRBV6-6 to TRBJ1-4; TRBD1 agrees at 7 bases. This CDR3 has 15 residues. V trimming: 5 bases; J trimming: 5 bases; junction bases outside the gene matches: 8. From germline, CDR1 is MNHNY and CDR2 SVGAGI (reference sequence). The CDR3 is CASSDGTAKNEKLFF. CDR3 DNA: TGTGCCAGCAGTGACGGGACAGCCAAAAATGAAAAACTGTTTTTT.

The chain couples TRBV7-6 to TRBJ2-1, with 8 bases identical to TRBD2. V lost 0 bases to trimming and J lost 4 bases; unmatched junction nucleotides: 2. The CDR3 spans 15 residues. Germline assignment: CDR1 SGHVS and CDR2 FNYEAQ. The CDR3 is CASSLASGEYNEQFF. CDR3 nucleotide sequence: TGTGCCAGCAGCTTAGCTAGCGGGGAGTACAATGAGCAGTTCTTC.

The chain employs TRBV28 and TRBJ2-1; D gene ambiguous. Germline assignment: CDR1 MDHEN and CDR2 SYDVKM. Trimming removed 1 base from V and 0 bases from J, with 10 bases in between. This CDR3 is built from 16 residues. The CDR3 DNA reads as TGTGCCAGCAGTTTATTGACGGCCAGCTCCTACAATGAGCAGTTCTTC. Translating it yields CASSLLTASSYNEQFF.

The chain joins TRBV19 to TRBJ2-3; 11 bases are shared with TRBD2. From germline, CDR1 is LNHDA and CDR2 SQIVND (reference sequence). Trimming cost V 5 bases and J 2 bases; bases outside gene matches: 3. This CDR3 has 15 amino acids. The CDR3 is CASSDSGGATDTQYF. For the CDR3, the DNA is TGTGCCAGTAGTGATAGCGGGGGGGCCACAGATACGCAGTATTTT.

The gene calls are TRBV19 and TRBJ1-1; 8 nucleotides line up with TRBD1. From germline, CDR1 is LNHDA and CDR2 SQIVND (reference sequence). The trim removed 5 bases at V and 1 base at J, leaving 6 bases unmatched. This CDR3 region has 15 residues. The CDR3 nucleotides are TGTGCCAGTAGTTCCAGAACAGGGGGGAACACTGAAGCTTTCTTT. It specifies CASSSRTGGNTEAFF.

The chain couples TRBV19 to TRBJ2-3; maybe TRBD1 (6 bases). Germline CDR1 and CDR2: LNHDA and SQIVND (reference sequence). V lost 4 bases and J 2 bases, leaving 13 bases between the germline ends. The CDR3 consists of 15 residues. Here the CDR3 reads CASSKQRTATDTQYF. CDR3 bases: TGTGCCAGTAGTAAGCAAAGGACAGCCACAGATACGCAGTATTTT. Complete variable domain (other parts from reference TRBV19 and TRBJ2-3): DGGITQSPKYLFRKEGQNVTLSCEQNLNHDAMYWYRQDPGQGLRLIYYSQIVNDFQKGDIAEGYSVSREKKESFPLTVTSAQKNPTAFYLCASSKQRTATDTQYFGPGTRLTVL.

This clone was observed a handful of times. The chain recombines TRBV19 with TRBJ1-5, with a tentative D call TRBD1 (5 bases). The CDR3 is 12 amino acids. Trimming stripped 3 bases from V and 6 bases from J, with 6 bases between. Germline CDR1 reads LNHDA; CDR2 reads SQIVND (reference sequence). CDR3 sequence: CASSMQGQPQHF. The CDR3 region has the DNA TGTGCCAGTAGTATGCAGGGTCAGCCCCAGCATTTT.

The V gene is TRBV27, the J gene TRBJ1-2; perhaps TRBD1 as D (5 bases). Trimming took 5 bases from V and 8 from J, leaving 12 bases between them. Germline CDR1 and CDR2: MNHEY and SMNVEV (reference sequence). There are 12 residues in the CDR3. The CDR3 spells CASSGLGGGYTF. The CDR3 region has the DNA TGTGCCAGCAGTGGCCTGGGGGGGGGCTACACCTTC.

Here the CDR3 DNA reads TGCGCCAGCGGTATGCCCGGACAGACGACCTACGAGCAGTACTTC. Its translation is CASGMPGQTTYEQYF. V gene TRBV5-1 combines with J gene TRBJ2-7, with D possibly TRBD1 on 6 matching bases. The CDR3 has 15 residues. Trimming pared 7 bases from V and 2 bases from J, leaving 19 bases between. Germline V CDR1 and CDR2: SGHRS, YFSETQ.

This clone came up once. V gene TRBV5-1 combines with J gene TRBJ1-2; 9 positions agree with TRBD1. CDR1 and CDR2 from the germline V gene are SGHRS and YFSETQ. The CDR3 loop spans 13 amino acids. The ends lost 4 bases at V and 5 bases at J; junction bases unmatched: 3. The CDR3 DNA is TGCGCCAGCAGCCCCGGGACAGGGTATGGCTACACCTTC. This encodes CASSPGTGYGYTF.

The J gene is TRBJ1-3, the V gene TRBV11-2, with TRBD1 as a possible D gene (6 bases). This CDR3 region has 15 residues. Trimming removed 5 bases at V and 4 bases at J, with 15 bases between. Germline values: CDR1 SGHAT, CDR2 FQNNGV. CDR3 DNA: TGTGCCAGCAGCCTAGTTGGGGGGCAAGGAAACACCATATATTTT. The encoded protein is CASSLVGGQGNTIYF.

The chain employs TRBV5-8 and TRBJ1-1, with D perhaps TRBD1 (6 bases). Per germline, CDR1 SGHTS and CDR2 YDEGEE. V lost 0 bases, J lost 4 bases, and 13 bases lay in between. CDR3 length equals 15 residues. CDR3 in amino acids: CASSLGRGISTEAFF. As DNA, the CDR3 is TGTGCCAGCAGCTTGGGAAGGGGGATTAGCACTGAAGCTTTCTTT.

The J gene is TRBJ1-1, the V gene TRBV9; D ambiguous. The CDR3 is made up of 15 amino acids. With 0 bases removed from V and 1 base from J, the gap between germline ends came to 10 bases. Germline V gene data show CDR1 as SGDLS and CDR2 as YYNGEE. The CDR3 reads CASSVDVEENTEAFF. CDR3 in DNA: TGTGCCAGCAGCGTAGACGTCGAGGAGAACACTGAAGCTTTCTTT.

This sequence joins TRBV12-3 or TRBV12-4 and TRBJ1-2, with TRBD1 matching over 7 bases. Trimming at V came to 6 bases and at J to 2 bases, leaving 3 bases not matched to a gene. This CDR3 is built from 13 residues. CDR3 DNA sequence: TGTGCCAGCAGCCCGACAGGGAACTATGGCTACACCTTC. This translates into CASSPTGNYGYTF.

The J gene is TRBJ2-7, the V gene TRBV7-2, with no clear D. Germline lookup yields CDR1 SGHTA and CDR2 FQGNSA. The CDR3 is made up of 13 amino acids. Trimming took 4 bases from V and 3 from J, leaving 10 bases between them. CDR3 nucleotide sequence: TGTGCCAGCAGCTCCCCGGCATTCTACGAGCAGTACTTC. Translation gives CASSSPAFYEQYF.

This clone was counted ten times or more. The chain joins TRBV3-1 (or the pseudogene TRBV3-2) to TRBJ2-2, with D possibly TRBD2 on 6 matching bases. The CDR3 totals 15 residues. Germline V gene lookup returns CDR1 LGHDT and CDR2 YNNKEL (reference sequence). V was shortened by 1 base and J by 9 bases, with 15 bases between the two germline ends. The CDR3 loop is CASSQAVGGVRELFF. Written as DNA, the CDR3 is TGTGCCAGCAGCCAAGCCGTCGGCGGGGTCAGGGAGCTGTTTTTT.